Here is one T cell receptor (beta chain) with its context. The table lists this clone with a count of one. Which antigen it targets is not known. Per-nucleotide qualities are absent, and no much larger clonotype sits a single base away. Collaborating institutions collected whole blood in K2EDTA tubes following their own protocols. Collaborator samples were shipped for TCRbeta analysis as frozen whole blood, isolated PBMCs, or DNA extracted from either sample type. This sample was included in a study of blood T cell repertoires in COVID-19 (dated by TCRdb to the early 2020s). About the full investigation: Collaborator samples came from the United States, Italy and Spain and covered acute and convalescent phases of COVID-19. A de-identified subject ID, COVID-19 status, age in years and sex were almost always included in the sample metadata. The material from the prospective study consisted of cDNA or gDNA derived from T cells, B-cell-depleted T cells, or PBMCs. The repertoires were made available in a free public database intended to serve as a resource for research on the immune response to SARS-CoV-2. The samples were drawn from two sources: the first 160 participants of the ongoing ImmuneRACE study, and 1,000 to 1,500 subjects contributed by 6 global collaborators. Where HLA class I and class II types were available, the types were taken from metadata supplied by the sample provider, not from assay-based typing. Deeply sampled blood TCRbeta repertoires from subjects exposed to, actively infected with, or recovered from COVID-19 were included in the dataset. Summary of the overall study and its limitations: Clinical and demographic metadata were provided uncurated, with the amount varying by source and participant.

As encoded in the germline V gene (reference sequence), CDR1 is SEHNR while CDR2 is FQNEAQ. Relative to germline, V is missing 5 bases and J is missing 8 bases, with 8 bases of the junction outside any gene match. The CDR3 numbers 15 residues from cysteine through phenylalanine. Here the CDR3 DNA is all that survives: 45 bases in frame from base 1. The immunoSEQ Assay, a bias-controlled multiplex PCR, was used to amplify TCRbeta CDR3 regions from genomic DNA. As for how the authors treated the data: Nucleated cell counts per sample were estimated from amplification of reference gene primers within the assay. Sequence reads were collapsed and filtered to measure the absolute abundance of every unique TCRbeta CDR3 rearrangement. Productive Simpson clonality was computed per sample as the square root of Simpson's diversity index over productive rearrangements. TCRdb holds this immuneACCESS table with in-frame rearrangements only. Some clones are missing; in checked studies, unresolved V genes explain under half, and the rest has no known cause. V, J and clone size are those of that table, while D and trimming were read from the DNA. Here the sample has more than 85,000 clones; approximately 92% occur a single time. More than 5.5% of the sample goes to the ten largest clones.

The V and J segments used are TRBV7-9 and TRBJ1-4, with 10 central nucleotides matching TRBD1. The receptor comes from a man between 65 and 85 years old with acute or convalescent COVID-19. Sequences were obtained from peripheral blood. The CDR3 is CASSPRQGAPEKLFF. The bases are TGTGCCAGCAGCCCCCGACAGGGGGCGCCGGAAAAACTGTTTTTT.